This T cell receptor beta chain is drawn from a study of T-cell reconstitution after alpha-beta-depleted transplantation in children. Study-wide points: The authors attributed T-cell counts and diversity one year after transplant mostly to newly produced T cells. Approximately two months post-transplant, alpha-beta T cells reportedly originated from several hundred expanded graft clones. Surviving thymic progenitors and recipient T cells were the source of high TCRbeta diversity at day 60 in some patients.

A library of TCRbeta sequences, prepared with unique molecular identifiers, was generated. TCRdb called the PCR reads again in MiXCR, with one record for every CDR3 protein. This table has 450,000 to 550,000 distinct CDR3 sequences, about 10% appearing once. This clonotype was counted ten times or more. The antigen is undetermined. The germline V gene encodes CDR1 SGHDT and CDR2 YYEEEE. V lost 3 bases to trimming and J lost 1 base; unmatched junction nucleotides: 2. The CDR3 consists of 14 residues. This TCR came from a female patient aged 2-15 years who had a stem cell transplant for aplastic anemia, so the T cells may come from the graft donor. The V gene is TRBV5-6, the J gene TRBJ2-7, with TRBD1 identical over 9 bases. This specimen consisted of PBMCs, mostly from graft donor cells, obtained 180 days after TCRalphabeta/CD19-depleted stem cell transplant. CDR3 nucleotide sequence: TGTGCCAGCAGCTGGGGACAGGGATCCTACGAGCAGTACTTC. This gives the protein CASSWGQGSYEQYF.